Sample share makes the clone carrying this T cell receptor beta chain large. Its antigen remains unknown. The germline V and J ends were trimmed by 5 bases and 2 bases, with 16 bases remaining between them. CDR3 size: 15 residues. Per germline, CDR1 MNHEY and CDR2 SMNVEV (reference sequence). These data originate in a study of vaccination and CD4 T cells after COVID-19. Study-level background: The post-vaccine samples came a median 72 days after dose two (range 14 to 241). Stimulation of cells relied on overlapping spike peptides derived from SARS-CoV-2, HCoV-NL63, HCoV-OC43 and HCoV-229E. Each of the control cultures got a CEFX pool, an HIV-1 Nef pool, or no peptide.

Sample treatment: roughly 10-day PBMC culture with coronavirus spike peptide pools or control peptides (ViraFEST assay). ViraFEST enlarged antigen-specific T cell populations with peptide pools and afterwards sequenced TCRs. CD4+ T cells that had been cultured provided DNA sequenced with the Oncomine TCR Beta short-read assay. TCRdb called the PCR reads again in MiXCR, with one record for every CDR3 protein. The table has some 9,000 distinct CDR3 sequences, about 65% seen once. The TCR sequence derives from a human donor who had recovered from COVID-19. The rearrangement links TRBV27 to TRBJ2-7; weak D call: TRBD2 (7 bases). Sequencing used CD4+ T cells from blood, cultured in vitro, obtained before SARS-CoV-2 vaccination. CDR3 protein: CASSPLGGAPYEQYF. The CDR3 DNA reads as TGTGCCAGCAGTCCCTTAGGGGGGGCCCCCTACGAGCAGTACTTC.